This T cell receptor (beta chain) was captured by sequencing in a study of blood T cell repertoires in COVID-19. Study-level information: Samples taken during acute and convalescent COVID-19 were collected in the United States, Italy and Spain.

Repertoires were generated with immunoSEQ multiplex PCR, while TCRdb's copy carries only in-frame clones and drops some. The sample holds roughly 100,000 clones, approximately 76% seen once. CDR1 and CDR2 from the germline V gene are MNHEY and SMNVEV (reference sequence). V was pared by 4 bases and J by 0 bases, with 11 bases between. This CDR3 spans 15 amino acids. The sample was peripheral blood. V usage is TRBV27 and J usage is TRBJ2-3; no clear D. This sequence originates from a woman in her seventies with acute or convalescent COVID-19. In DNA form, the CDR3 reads TGTGCCAGCAGTTCTTGGCAGGTTAGCACAGATACGCAGTATTTT. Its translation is CASSSWQVSTDTQYF.